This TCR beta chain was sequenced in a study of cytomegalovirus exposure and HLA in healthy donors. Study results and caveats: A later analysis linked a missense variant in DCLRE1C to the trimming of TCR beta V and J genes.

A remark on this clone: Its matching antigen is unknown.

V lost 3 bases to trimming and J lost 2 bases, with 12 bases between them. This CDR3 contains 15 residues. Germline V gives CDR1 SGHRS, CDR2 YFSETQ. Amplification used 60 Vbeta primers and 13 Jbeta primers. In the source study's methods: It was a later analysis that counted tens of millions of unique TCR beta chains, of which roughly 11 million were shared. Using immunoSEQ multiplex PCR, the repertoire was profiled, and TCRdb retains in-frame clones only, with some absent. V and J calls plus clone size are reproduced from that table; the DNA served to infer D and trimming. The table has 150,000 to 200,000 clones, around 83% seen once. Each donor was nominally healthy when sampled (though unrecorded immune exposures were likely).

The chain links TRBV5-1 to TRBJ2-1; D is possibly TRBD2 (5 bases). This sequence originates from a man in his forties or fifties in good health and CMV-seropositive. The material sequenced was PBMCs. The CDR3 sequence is CASSSNGNPYNEQFF. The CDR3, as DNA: TGCGCCAGCAGCTCGAACGGGAACCCCTACAATGAGCAGTTCTTC.